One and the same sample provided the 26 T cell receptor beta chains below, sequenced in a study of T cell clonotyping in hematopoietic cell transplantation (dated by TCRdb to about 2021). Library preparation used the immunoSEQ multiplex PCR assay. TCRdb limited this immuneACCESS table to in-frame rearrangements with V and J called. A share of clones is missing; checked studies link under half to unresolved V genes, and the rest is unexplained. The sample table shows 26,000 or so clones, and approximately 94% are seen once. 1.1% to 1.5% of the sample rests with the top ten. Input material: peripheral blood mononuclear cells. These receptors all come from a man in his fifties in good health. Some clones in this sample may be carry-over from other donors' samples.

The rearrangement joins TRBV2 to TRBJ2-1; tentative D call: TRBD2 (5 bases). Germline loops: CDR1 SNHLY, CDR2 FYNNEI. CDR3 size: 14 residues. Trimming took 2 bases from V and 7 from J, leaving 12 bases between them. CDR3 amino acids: CASSETASRNEQFF. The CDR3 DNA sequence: TGTGCCAGCAGTGAAACCGCTAGCAGGAATGAGCAGTTCTTC.

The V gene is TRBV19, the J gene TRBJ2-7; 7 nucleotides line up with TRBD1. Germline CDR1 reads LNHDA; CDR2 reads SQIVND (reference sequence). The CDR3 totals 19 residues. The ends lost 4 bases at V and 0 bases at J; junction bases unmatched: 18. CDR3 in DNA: TGTGCCAGTAGTACACGCGCTACCCCAACAGGGGAACCCTCCTACGAGCAGTACTTC. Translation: CASSTRATPTGEPSYEQYF.

The CDR3: CAWNQGTGHQPQHF. The CDR3 DNA follows: TGTGCCTGGAACCAAGGGACAGGCCATCAGCCCCAGCATTTT. V usage is TRBV30 and J usage is TRBJ1-5, with 8 nucleotides matching TRBD1. Trimming removed 4 bases from V and 5 bases from J; junction bases left unmatched: 7. From germline, CDR1 is GTSNPN and CDR2 SVGIG (reference sequence). CDR3 size: 14 residues.

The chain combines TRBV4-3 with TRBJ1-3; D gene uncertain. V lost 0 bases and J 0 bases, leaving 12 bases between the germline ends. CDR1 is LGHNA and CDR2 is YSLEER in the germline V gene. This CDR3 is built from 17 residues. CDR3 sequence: CASSQEFRGFSGNTIYF. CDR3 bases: TGCGCCAGCAGCCAAGAGTTTCGCGGGTTCTCTGGAAACACCATATATTTT.

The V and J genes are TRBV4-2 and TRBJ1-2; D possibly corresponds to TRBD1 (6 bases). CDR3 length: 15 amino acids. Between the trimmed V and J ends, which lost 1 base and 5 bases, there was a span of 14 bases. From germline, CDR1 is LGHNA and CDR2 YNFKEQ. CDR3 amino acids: CASSQGNRELYGYTF. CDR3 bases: TGTGCCAGCAGCCAAGGCAACAGGGAGCTTTATGGCTACACCTTC.

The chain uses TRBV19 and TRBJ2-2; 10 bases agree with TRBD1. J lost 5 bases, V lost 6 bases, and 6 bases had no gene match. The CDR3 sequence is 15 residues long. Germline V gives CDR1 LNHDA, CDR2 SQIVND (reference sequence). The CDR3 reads CASSYDRGRTGELFF. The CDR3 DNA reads TGTGCCAGTAGCTATGACAGGGGGCGAACCGGGGAGCTGTTTTTT.

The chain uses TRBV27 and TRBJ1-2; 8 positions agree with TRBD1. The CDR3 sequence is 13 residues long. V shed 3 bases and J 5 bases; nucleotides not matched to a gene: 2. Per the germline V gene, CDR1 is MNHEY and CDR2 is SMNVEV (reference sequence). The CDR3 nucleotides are TGTGCCAGCAGTTTCCGGACAGGGTATGGCTACACCTTC. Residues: CASSFRTGYGYTF.

The CDR3 sequence is CASSEIRGSDYGYTF. DNA of the CDR3: TGTGCCAGCAGTGAAATCAGGGGCAGTGACTATGGCTACACCTTC. V usage is TRBV6-1 and J usage is TRBJ1-2; D may be TRBD1 (6 bases). The germline gives CDR1 MNHNS, CDR2 SASEGT. The CDR3 length is 15 residues. The germline V and J ends were trimmed by 2 bases and 3 bases, with 13 bases remaining between them.

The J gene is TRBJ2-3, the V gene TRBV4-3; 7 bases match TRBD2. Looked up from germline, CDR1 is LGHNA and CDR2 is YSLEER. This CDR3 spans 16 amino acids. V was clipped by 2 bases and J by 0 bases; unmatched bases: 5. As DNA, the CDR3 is TGCGCCAGCAGCCAACAAGCGGGATCAAGCACAGATACGCAGTATTTT. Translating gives CASSQQAGSSTDTQYF.

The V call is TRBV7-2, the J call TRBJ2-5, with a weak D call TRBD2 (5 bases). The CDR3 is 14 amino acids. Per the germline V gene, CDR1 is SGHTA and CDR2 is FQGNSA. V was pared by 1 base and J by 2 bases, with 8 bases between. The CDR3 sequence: CASSLDGIQETQYF. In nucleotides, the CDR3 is TGTGCCAGCAGCTTAGACGGGATACAAGAGACCCAGTACTTC.

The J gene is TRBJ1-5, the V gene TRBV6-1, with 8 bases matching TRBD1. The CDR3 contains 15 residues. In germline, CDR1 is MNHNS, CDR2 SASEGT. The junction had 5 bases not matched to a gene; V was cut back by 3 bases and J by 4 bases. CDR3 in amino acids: CASSDSQGANQPQHF. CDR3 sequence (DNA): TGTGCCAGCAGTGACAGCCAGGGGGCAAATCAGCCCCAGCATTTT.

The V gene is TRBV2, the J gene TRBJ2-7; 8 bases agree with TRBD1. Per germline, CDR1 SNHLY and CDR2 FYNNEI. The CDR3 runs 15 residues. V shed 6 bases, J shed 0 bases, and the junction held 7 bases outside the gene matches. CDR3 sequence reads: CASSGQGLPSYEQYF. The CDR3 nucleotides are TGTGCCAGCAGCGGACAGGGTTTGCCCTCCTACGAGCAGTACTTC.

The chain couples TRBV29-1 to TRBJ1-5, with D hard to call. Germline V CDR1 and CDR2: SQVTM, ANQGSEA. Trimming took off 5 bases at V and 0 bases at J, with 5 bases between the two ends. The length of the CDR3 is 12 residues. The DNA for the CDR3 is TGCAGCGTTCTGGTTAGCAATCAGCCCCAGCATTTT. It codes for CSVLVSNQPQHF.

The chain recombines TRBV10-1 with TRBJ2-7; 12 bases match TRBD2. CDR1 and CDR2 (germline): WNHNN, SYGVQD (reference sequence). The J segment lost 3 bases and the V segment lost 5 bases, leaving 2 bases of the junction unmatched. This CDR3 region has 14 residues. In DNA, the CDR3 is TGCGCCAGCAGTAGACTAGCGGGGGTCTACGAGCAGTACTTC. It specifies CASSRLAGVYEQYF.

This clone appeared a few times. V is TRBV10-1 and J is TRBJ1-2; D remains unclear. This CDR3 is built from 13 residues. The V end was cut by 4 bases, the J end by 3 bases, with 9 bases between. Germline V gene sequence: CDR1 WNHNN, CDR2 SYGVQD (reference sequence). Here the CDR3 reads CASSAGLDYGYTF. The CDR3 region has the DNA TGCGCCAGCAGTGCGGGGTTAGACTATGGCTACACCTTC.

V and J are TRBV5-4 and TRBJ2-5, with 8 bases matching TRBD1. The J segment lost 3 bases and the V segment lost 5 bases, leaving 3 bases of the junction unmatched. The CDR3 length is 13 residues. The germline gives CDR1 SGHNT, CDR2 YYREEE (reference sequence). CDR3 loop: CASSSDREETQYF. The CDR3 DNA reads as TGTGCCAGCAGTTCGGACAGGGAAGAGACCCAGTACTTC.

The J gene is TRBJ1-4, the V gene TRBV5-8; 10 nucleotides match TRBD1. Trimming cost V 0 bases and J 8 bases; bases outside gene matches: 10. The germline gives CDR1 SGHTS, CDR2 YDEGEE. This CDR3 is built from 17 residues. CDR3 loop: CASSLAGQGKRREKLFF. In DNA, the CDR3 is TGTGCCAGCAGCTTGGCGGGACAGGGGAAACGTAGGGAAAAACTGTTTTTT.

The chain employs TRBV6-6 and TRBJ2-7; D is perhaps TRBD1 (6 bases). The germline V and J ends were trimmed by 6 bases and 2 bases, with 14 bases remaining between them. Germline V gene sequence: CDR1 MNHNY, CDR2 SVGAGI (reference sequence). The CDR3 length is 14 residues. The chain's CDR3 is CASSATGSPYEQYF. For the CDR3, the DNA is TGTGCCAGCAGCGCGACAGGAAGCCCCTACGAGCAGTACTTC.

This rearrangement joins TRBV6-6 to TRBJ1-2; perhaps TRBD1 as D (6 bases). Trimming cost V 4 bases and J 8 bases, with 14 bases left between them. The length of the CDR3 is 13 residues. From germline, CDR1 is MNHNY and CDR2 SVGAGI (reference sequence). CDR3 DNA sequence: TGTGCCAGCAGTTTACCTAGGGGGGAAGGCTACACCTTC. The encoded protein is CASSLPRGEGYTF.

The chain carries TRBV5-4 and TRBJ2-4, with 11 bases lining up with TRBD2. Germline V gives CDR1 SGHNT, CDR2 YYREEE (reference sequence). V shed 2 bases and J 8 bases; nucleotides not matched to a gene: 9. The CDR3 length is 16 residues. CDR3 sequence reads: CASSLPVAGGLDIQYF. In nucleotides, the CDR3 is TGTGCCAGCAGCTTACCCGTAGCGGGGGGGCTAGACATTCAGTACTTC.

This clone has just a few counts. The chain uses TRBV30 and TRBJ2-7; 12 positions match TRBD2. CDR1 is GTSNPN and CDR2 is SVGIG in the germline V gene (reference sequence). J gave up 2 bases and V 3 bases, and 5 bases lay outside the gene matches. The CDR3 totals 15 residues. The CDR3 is CAWSPTSGGTYEQYF. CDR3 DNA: TGTGCCTGGAGCCCTACTAGCGGGGGGACCTACGAGCAGTACTTC.

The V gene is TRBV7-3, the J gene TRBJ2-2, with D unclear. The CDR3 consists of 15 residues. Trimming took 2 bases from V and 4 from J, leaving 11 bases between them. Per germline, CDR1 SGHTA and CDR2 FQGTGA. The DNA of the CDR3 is TGTGCCAGCAGCTTAGGGCGACACCTCACCGGGGAGCTGTTTTTT. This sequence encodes CASSLGRHLTGELFF.

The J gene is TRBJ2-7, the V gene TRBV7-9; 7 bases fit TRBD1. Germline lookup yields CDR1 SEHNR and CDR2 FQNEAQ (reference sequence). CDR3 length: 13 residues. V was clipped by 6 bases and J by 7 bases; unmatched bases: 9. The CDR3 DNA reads TGTGCCAGCAGTTCCCGGGCAGGGGGAGAGCAGTACTTC. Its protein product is CASSSRAGGEQYF.

Here the CDR3 reads CSVCEGSCYEQYF. CDR3 coding DNA: TGCAGCGTTTGTGAAGGTTCATGCTACGAGCAGTACTTC. The chain couples TRBV29-1 to TRBJ2-7; D call uncertain. From germline, CDR1 is SQVTM and CDR2 ANQGSEA. V was trimmed by 5 bases and J by 3 bases, leaving 14 bases between them. The CDR3 runs 13 residues.

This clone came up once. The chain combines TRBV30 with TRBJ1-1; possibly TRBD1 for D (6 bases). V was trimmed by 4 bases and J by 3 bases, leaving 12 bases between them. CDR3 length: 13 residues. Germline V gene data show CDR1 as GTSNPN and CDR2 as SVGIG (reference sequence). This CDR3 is CAWTLGGDTEAFF. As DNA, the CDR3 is TGTGCCTGGACCCTAGGGGGGGACACTGAAGCTTTCTTT.

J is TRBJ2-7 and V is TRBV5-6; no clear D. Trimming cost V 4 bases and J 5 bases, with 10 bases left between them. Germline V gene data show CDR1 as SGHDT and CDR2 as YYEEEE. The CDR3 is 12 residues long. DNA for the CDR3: TGTGCCAGCAGCCCCGACGGGCACGAGCAGTACTTC. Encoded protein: CASSPDGHEQYF.